The following is a T cell receptor beta chain sequence with its context. This entry belongs to a study of blood T cell repertoires in COVID-19. Study summary: Samples came from the United States, Italy and Spain, spanning acute and convalescent COVID-19.

Authors' analysis steps: Amplification with reference gene primers provided the estimates of nucleated cell counts. TCRdb's copy holds only in-frame clones and misses some; the assay was immunoSEQ multiplex PCR. V and J calls and clone size are copied from that table; D and trimming were computed from the DNA. The data contain about 240,000 clones, 75% to 90% of them singletons. V lost 3 bases, J lost 5 bases, and 8 bases lay in between. Germline V gene sequence: CDR1 KGHSH, CDR2 LQKENI. The CDR3 covers 12 residues. Specimen: PBMCs or T cells enriched from blood (not recorded which). This receptor was taken from a woman aged 40-49 years with acute COVID-19. This rearrangement joins TRBV18 to TRBJ2-7, with D perhaps matching TRBD1 (6 bases). The CDR3 coding sequence is TGTGCCAGCTCACCGACAGGCGACGAGCAGTACTTC. This translates into CASSPTGDEQYF.